These 2 T cell receptor beta chains were all obtained from the same sample, sequenced in a study of beta chain features in type 1 diabetes. Study observations and caveats: TCRB CDR3 length was moderately but significantly reduced in all four CD4+ subsets of Type 1 diabetes patients.

Sequenced material consisted of expressed TCRB transcripts (all of the isolated RNA was reverse transcribed). The assay was immunoSEQ multiplex PCR, and TCRdb's table has in-frame clones only and misses some. The sample shows some 660,000 clones, 11% to 15% of them seen only once. Their recognized antigens are unknown. The source material was naive CD4+ T cells from blood. These receptors came from a man aged 18 to 30 with type 1 diabetes.

CDR3 in amino acids: CSGGPRGTSTDTQYF. The CDR3 DNA reads as TGCAGCGGGGGCCCAAGGGGGACTAGCACAGATACGCAGTATTTT. The chain uses TRBV29-1 and TRBJ2-3; D possibly matches TRBD1 or TRBD2 (6 bases each). V was clipped by 7 bases and J by 0 bases, with 17 bases between them. CDR3 length equals 15 residues. Germline CDR1 SQVTM, CDR2 ANQGSEA.

The J gene is TRBJ1-2, the V gene TRBV30; no clear D gene. V was shortened by 2 bases and J by 6 bases, with 10 bases between the two germline ends. This CDR3 is built from 12 residues. Germline assignment: CDR1 GTSNPN and CDR2 SVGIG (reference sequence). The CDR3: CAWSPGPNGYTF. CDR3 DNA: TGTGCCTGGAGTCCTGGACCAAATGGCTACACCTTC.